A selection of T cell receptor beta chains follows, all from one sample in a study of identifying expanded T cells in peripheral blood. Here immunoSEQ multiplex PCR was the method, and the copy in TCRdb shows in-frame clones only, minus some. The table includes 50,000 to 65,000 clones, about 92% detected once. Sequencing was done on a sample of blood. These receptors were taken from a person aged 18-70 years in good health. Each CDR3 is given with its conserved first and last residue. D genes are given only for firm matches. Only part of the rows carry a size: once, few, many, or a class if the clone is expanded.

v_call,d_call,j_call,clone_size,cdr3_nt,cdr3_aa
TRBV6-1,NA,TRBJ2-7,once,TGTGCCAGCGGTCAGACCGGAACCTACGAGCAGTACTTC,CASGQTGTYEQYF
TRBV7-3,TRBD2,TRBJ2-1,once,TGTGCCAGCAGCTCCCCGGGACTAACCTACAATGAGCAGTTCTTC,CASSSPGLTYNEQFF
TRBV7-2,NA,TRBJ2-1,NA,TGTGCCAGCAGTATTGGGATACGGTACAGGGAAAGGAATGAGCAGTTCTTC,CASSIGIRYRERNEQFF
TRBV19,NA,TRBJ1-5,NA,TGTGCCAGTAGTCCGTCGACAGAGTTTCATCAGCCCCAGCATTTT,CASSPSTEFHQPQHF
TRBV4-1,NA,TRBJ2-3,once,TGCGCCAGCAGCCAAGGCACGGGGACCTCGCAGTATTTT,CASSQGTGTSQYF
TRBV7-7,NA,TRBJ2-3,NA,TGTGCTAGCAGCATCGGCGTGGTCTCAGATACGCAGTATTTT,CASSIGVVSDTQYF
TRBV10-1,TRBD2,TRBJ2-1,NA,TGCGCCAGCATCGAACCGGGACTAGCGGGAGAATTTTCCTACAATGAGCAGTTCTTC,CASIEPGLAGEFSYNEQFF
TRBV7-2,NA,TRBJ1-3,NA,TGTGCCAGCAGCTTATTGGGGGCAGGAAACACCATATATTTT,CASSLLGAGNTIYF
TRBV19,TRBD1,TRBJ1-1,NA,TGTGCCAGTAGTCCCTTCACAGGGGGAAGGGCTGAAGCTTTCTTT,CASSPFTGGRAEAFF
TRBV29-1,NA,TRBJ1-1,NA,TGCAGCGTTGTTTCCACCCTGAACACTGAAGCTTTCTTT,CSVVSTLNTEAFF
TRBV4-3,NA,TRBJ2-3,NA,TGCGCCAGCAGCCAAGATGCCCTTAGCACAGATACGCAGTATTTT,CASSQDALSTDTQYF
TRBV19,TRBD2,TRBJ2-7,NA,TGTGCCAGTAGTGCCCTAAGCGGGGGGGCAACCTACGAGCAGTACTTC,CASSALSGGATYEQYF
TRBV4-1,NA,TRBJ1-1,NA,TGCGCCAGCAGCCAAGAATCTGAGAGGAACACTGAAGCTTTCTTT,CASSQESERNTEAFF
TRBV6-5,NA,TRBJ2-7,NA,TGTGCCAGCAGACCCTCGGCCGCCTACGAGCAGTACTTC,CASRPSAAYEQYF
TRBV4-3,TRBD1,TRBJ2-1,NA,TGCGCCAGCAGCCCGCACAGGGGAGAAAAGGGGTTCTTC,CASSPHRGEKGFF
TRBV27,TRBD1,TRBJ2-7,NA,TGTGCCAGCAGTTTATCGGGGAGGACAGGGGGCTACGAGCAGTACTTC,CASSLSGRTGGYEQYF
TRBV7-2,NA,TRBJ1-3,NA,TGTGCCAGCAGCTTAGCTCGGGGGAAGGGAAACACCATATATTTT,CASSLARGKGNTIYF
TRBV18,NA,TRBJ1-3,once,TGTGCCAGCTCACCGGTTTTGATCTCTGGAAACACCATATATTTT,CASSPVLISGNTIYF
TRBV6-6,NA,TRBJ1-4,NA,TGTGCCAGCAGTTTGGGTGAAAAACTGTTTTTT,CASSLGEKLFF
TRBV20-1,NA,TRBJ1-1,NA,TGCAGTGCTAGTAGGGTCTCTGAAGCTTTCTTT,CSASRVSEAFF
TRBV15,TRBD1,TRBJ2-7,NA,TGTGCCACCAGCAGAGGGGTACAGGGGGACGAGCAGTACTTC,CATSRGVQGDEQYF
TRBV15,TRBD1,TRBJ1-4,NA,TGTGCCACCAGCACCTCGACAGGGTCTAATGAAAAACTGTTTTTT,CATSTSTGSNEKLFF
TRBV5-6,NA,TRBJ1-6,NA,TGTGCCAGCAGCCTCTATAATTCACCCCTCCACTTT,CASSLYNSPLHF
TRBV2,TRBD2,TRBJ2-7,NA,TGTGCCAGCAGTGAAGGGGGGTTCGGACTAGTGTACGAGCAGTACTTC,CASSEGGFGLVYEQYF
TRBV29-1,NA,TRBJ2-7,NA,TGCAGCGTTCGGGTTACATACGAGCAGTACTTC,CSVRVTYEQYF
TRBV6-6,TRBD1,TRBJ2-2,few,TGTGCCAGCAGTCTCAGGACAGGGTGGACCGGGGAGCTGTTTTTT,CASSLRTGWTGELFF
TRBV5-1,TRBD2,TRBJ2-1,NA,TGCGCCAGCAGCCCCAGCGGGGGGACCTACAATGAGCAGTTCTTC,CASSPSGGTYNEQFF
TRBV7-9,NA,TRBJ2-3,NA,TGTGCCAGCAGCCCGTTGAGCTTGACAGATACGCAGTATTTT,CASSPLSLTDTQYF
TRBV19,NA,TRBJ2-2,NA,TGTGCCAGTACACCCAGGGCCGTGGACACCGGGGAGCTGTTTTTT,CASTPRAVDTGELFF
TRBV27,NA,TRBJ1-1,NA,TGTGCCAGCAGAACCCAGTCGGGGGCTGCTGAAGCTTTCTTT,CASRTQSGAAEAFF
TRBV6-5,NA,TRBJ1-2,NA,TGTGCCAGCAGTCCCCCAGCAGGCAACTATGGCTACACCTTC,CASSPPAGNYGYTF
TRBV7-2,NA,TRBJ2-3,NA,TGTGCCAGCAGCCGAAGAACAGATACGCAGTATTTT,CASSRRTDTQYF
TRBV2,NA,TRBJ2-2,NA,TGTGCCAGCAGTCTCGGGGGGCCGACGGAGCTGTTTTTT,CASSLGGPTELFF
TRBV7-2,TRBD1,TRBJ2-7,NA,TGTGCCAGCAGCCCCCGGACAGGGGGGATCTACGAGCAGTACTTC,CASSPRTGGIYEQYF
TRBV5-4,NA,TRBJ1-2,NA,TGTGCCAGCAGCACTGGACAGCTCTATGGCTACACCTTC,CASSTGQLYGYTF